These 15 T cell receptor beta chains were all obtained from the same sample, sequenced in a study of shared clonotypes between healthy human individuals. Data came from immunoSEQ multiplex PCR; TCRdb stores just in-frame clones and leaves some out. Of 2.5 million or so clones listed, approximately 94% are singletons. Specimen: naive CD4+ T cells sorted from blood. Subset meaning: CD45RA+ positively selected. The receptors were sampled from a man aged 18-30 years in good health.

V usage is TRBV7-9 and J usage is TRBJ2-7; possibly TRBD2 for D (6 bases). Trimming cost V 5 bases and J 0 bases, with 14 bases left between them. The CDR3 covers 15 residues. Germline CDR1 reads SEHNR; CDR2 reads FQNEAQ (reference sequence). The CDR3 region is CASSKGLGGSYEQYF. CDR3 coding DNA: TGTGCCAGCAGCAAGGGACTCGGCGGCTCCTACGAGCAGTACTTC. The variable domain in full, completed from reference TRBV7-9 and TRBJ2-7, reads DTGVSQNPRHKITKRGQNVTFRCDPISEHNRLYWYRQTLGQGPEFLTYFQNEAQLEKSRLLSDRFSAERPKGSFSTLEIQRTEQGDSAMYLCASSKGLGGSYEQYFGPGTRLTVT.

This clone was recorded once. The chain carries TRBV4-3 and TRBJ2-1; weak D call: TRBD2 (5 bases). Trimming shortened V by 0 bases and J by 12 bases, and 12 bases separated the two germline ends. CDR1 and CDR2 from the germline V gene are LGHNA and YSLEER. The CDR3 consists of 13 residues. CDR3 protein: CASSQEMSGRQFF. CDR3 DNA sequence: TGCGCCAGCAGCCAAGAAATGTCGGGAAGGCAGTTCTTC.

This sequence joins TRBV7-9 and TRBJ2-7, with 9 bases aligning to TRBD2. Trimming removed 5 bases from V and 2 bases from J; junction bases left unmatched: 7. CDR3 size: 15 residues. The germline V gene has CDR1 SEHNR and CDR2 FQNEAQ (reference sequence). CDR3 protein: CASSLSGRKTYEQYF. CDR3 nucleotide sequence: TGTGCCAGCAGCCTCAGCGGGAGGAAGACCTACGAGCAGTACTTC.

The genes are TRBV25-1 and TRBJ2-1, with TRBD1 identical over 7 bases. This CDR3 contains 13 residues. The V segment lost 6 bases and the J segment 5 bases; nucleotides outside the gene matches: 4. From germline, CDR1 is MGHDK and CDR2 SYGVNS. The CDR3 sequence: CASRLTGDNEQFF. The CDR3 DNA is TGTGCCAGCAGATTAACAGGGGACAATGAGCAGTTCTTC.

CDR3 residues: CASSLTGEGGTEAFF. In nucleotides, the CDR3 is TGCGCCAGCAGCTTGACAGGGGAAGGAGGCACTGAAGCTTTCTTT. V and J are TRBV5-1 and TRBJ1-1, with 7 bases aligning to TRBD1. V lost 1 base, J lost 4 bases, and 7 bases stayed unmatched. The CDR3 covers 15 residues. Germline CDR1 is SGHRS and CDR2 is YFSETQ.

This clone was observed a few times. The sample holds other DNA sequences that translate to the same CDR3. This chain uses TRBV18 with TRBJ2-5, with D uncertain. From germline, CDR1 is KGHSH and CDR2 LQKENI. Deletions cut 3 bases from V and 5 bases from J, with 4 bases between. The CDR3 extends over 11 amino acids. CDR3 nucleotide sequence: TGTGCCAGCTCACCTCAGGAGACCCAGTACTTC. Its protein is CASSPQETQYF.

V usage is TRBV7-3 and J usage is TRBJ2-1; 13 bases agree with TRBD2. There are 15 residues in the CDR3. V lost 1 base and J lost 9; bases outside the gene matches: 3. Germline values: CDR1 SGHTA, CDR2 FQGTGA. CDR3 coding DNA: TGTGCCAGCAGCTTAAGTGGACTAGCGGGGGTTGAGCAGTTCTTC. It encodes CASSLSGLAGVEQFF.

A single count supports this clone. Relative to the germline gene, one junction end is altered; a read error may explain this. The chain employs TRBV2 and TRBJ2-1; TRBD2 matches 8 bases. Germline CDR1 and CDR2: SNHLY and FYNNEI. The CDR3 sequence is 11 residues long. CDR3 coding DNA: TGTGCCAGCAGTGTTAGCGGGAAGGTAGTCTTC. It encodes CASSVSGKVVF.

This chain links TRBV6-5 with TRBJ1-1; D uncertain. Trimming removed 6 bases from V and 3 bases from J, with 11 bases in between. The CDR3 length is 13 residues. Germline values: CDR1 MNHEY, CDR2 SVGAGI. The CDR3 nucleotides read TGTGCCAGCAGATACAATCGGTACACTGAAGCTTTCTTT. It translates to CASRYNRYTEAFF.

CDR3 region: CASSWTGSNEKLFF. The CDR3 DNA sequence: TGTGCCAGCAGCTGGACAGGGTCTAATGAAAAACTGTTTTTT. This chain joins TRBV7-2 and TRBJ1-4; 8 bases are a match to TRBD1. This CDR3 contains 14 residues. The trim removed 4 bases at V and 3 bases at J, leaving 1 base unmatched. The germline V gene has CDR1 SGHTA and CDR2 FQGNSA.

Points on this clone: The same CDR3 is also encoded by other DNA sequences in this sample. The chain carries TRBV27 and TRBJ1-3, with D unclear. Germline V gene lookup returns CDR1 MNHEY and CDR2 SMNVEV (reference sequence). The V end lost 3 bases, the J end lost 3 bases, and 6 bases lay between the germline ends. This CDR3 is 13 amino acids long. The DNA of the CDR3 is TGTGCCAGCAGTTTCTCTGGTGGAAACACCATATATTTT. Protein sequence: CASSFSGGNTIYF.

This clone has just one count. A much larger clone lies one base from this, so it may be a read error. The CDR3 sequence: CASSLDRNTEAFF. CDR3 sequence (DNA): TGTGCCAGCAGCCTGGACAGGAACACTGAAGCTTTCTTT. The genes are TRBV6-5 and TRBJ1-1, with D possibly TRBD1 on 6 matching bases. Germline V lookup: CDR1 MNHEY, CDR2 SVGAGI. V was cut by 6 bases and J by 1 base, with 9 bases left in between. This CDR3 has 13 amino acids.

The chain is built from TRBV5-4 and TRBJ2-5; no clear D. This CDR3 has 12 amino acids. Germline CDR1 reads SGHNT; CDR2 reads YYREEE (reference sequence). Between the trimmed V and J ends, which lost 0 bases and 4 bases, there was a span of 4 bases. The CDR3 bases are TGTGCCAGCAGCTTGGTGGGAGAGACCCAGTACTTC. This gives the protein CASSLVGETQYF.

This chain joins TRBV9 and TRBJ1-4, with a possible D match to TRBD1 (6 bases). This CDR3 comprises 17 residues. Trimming cost V 0 bases and J 7 bases, with 19 bases left between them. Germline CDR1 is SGDLS and CDR2 is YYNGEE. The CDR3 bases are TGTGCCAGCAGCGTAGCCGCCGGGGGACAAGGGGGTGAAAAACTGTTTTTT. This gives the protein CASSVAAGGQGGEKLFF.

This clone was recorded once. This chain links TRBV7-8 with TRBJ1-1, with TRBD1 as a possible D gene (5 bases). Germline CDR1 reads SGHVS; CDR2 reads FQNEAQ. The germline V and J ends were trimmed by 1 base and 5 bases, with 14 bases remaining between them. The CDR3 runs 15 residues. The CDR3 DNA follows: TGTGCCAGCAGCTTAGACGAGGGGCGCTGGACTGAAGCTTTCTTT. Translated: CASSLDEGRWTEAFF.